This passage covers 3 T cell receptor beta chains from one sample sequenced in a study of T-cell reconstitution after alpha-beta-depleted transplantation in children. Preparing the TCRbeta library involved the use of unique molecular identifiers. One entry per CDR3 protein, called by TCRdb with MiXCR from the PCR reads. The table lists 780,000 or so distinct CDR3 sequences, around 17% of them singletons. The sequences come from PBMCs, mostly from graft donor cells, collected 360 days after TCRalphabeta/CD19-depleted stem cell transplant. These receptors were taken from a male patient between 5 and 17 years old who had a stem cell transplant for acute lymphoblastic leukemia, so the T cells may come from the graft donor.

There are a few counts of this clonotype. In DNA, the CDR3 is TGTGCCAGCAGCTTAATAGAAGAGCAGTTCTTC. Translation gives CASSLIEEQFF. The chain links TRBV7-9 to TRBJ2-1; D unresolved. CDR3 size: 11 residues. CDR1 is SEHNR and CDR2 is FQNEAQ in the germline V gene (reference sequence). Trimming left V 2 bases short and J 10 bases short, with 6 bases between.

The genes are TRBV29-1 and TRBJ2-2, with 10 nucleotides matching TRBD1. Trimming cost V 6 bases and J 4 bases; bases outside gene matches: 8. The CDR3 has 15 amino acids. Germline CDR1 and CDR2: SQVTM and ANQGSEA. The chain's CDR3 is CSVTPGQGITGELFF. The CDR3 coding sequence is TGCAGCGTAACTCCGGGACAGGGGATCACCGGGGAGCTGTTTTTT.

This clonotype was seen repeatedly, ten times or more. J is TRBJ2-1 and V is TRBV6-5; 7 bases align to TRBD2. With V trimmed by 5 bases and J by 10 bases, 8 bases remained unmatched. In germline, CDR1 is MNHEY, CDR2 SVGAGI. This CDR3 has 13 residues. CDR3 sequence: CASSPSERGEQFF. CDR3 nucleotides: TGTGCCAGCAGTCCCTCGGAGCGGGGAGAGCAGTTCTTC.